The 14 T cell receptor beta chains in this list originate from one sample, sequenced in a study of blood T cell repertoires in COVID-19. Assay: immunoSEQ multiplex PCR; the TCRdb copy retains only in-frame clones and omits some. The sample records some 87,000 clones, around four fifths being singletons. The sequencing sample was made of peripheral blood. These receptors were taken from a woman between 65 and 79 years old with active or convalescent COVID-19.

The chain uses TRBV6-6 and TRBJ2-1; possibly TRBD1 for D (6 bases). Trimming stripped 7 bases from V and 10 bases from J, with 14 bases between. This CDR3 is 12 amino acids long. The germline V gene encodes CDR1 MNHNY and CDR2 SVGAGI (reference sequence). The CDR3 here is CASTTYRGEQFF. The CDR3 nucleotides read TGTGCCAGCACTACCTATAGGGGGGAGCAGTTCTTC.

A single count supports this clone. This chain joins TRBV7-9 and TRBJ2-6; no clear D. The CDR3 has 14 residues. The V end lost 8 bases, the J end lost 1 base, and 9 bases lay between the germline ends. Germline CDR1 and CDR2: SEHNR and FQNEAQ (reference sequence). As DNA, the CDR3 is TGTGCCAGCCGCCCAGGTTCTGGGGCCAACGTCCTGACTTTC. Its protein is CASRPGSGANVLTF.

The chain employs TRBV11-2 and TRBJ1-6, with D uncertain. V shed 3 bases and J shed 5 bases, with 5 bases lying between them. In germline, CDR1 is SGHAT, CDR2 FQNNGV. CDR3 size: 13 residues. For the CDR3, the DNA is TGTGCCAGCAGCTTTCAGGATAATTCACCCCTCCACTTT. Translating gives CASSFQDNSPLHF.

This clone was detected only once. The chain joins TRBV7-9 to TRBJ1-3, with D perhaps matching TRBD1 (5 bases). V was trimmed by 0 bases and J by 7 bases, leaving 7 bases between them. The V gene's germline CDR1 is SEHNR and CDR2 FQNEAQ (reference sequence). CDR3 length: 13 residues. The CDR3 region has the DNA TGTGCCAGCAGCTTAGCGGGGGGGAACACCATATATTTT. The encoded protein is CASSLAGGNTIYF.

The DNA of the CDR3 is TGTGCCAGCTCAATACAGGGGTCCCAAGATACGCAGTATTTT. Translating gives CASSIQGSQDTQYF. The chain uses TRBV18 and TRBJ2-3; 7 bases map to TRBD1. The CDR3 runs 14 residues. Germline CDR1 is KGHSH and CDR2 is LQKENI. J lost 5 bases, V lost 5 bases, and 7 bases had no gene match.

The chain uses TRBV4-3 and TRBJ1-2; 9 bases map to TRBD1. Losses at the gene ends were 1 base for V and 4 bases for J; bases not matched to a gene: 7. Looked up from germline, CDR1 is LGHNA and CDR2 is YSLEER. This CDR3 is 16 amino acids long. The CDR3, as DNA: TGCGCCAGCAGCCAAGTAGGGACAGGGTTTATCTATGGCTACACCTTC. Residues: CASSQVGTGFIYGYTF.

The gene calls are TRBV2 and TRBJ2-3; 8 bases fit TRBD2. The CDR3 contains 14 residues. Germline lookup yields CDR1 SNHLY and CDR2 FYNNEI. Trimming cost V 5 bases and J 2 bases; bases outside gene matches: 3. Here the CDR3 reads CASSRTSFTDTQYF. In DNA, the CDR3 is TGTGCCAGCAGTCGGACTAGCTTCACAGATACGCAGTATTTT.

V usage is TRBV28 and J usage is TRBJ1-1; 8 bases align to TRBD1. Per germline, CDR1 MDHEN and CDR2 SYDVKM. V lost 6 bases to trimming and J lost 0 bases; unmatched junction nucleotides: 15. The CDR3 is 18 amino acids. The CDR3 sequence is CASSPPGQAYLMNTEAFF. The DNA for the CDR3 is TGTGCCAGCAGCCCTCCGGGACAGGCCTACCTCATGAACACTGAAGCTTTCTTT.

The V call is TRBV15, the J call TRBJ1-1; 10 nucleotides align to TRBD1. In germline, CDR1 is LNHNV, CDR2 YYDKDF (reference sequence). This CDR3 spans 15 amino acids. V was pared by 3 bases and J by 3 bases, with 4 bases of the junction left unmatched. CDR3 region: CATSSTGQGYTEAFF. CDR3 nucleotide sequence: TGTGCCACCAGCAGTACGGGACAGGGGTACACTGAAGCTTTCTTT.

The rearrangement joins TRBV6-6 to TRBJ2-1; TRBD2 might be the D (5 bases). The CDR3 spans 13 residues. CDR1 is MNHNY, CDR2 SVGAGI, per germline (reference sequence). Trimming took off 6 bases at V and 2 bases at J, with 8 bases between the two ends. CDR3 amino acids: CASRDGTYNEQFF. CDR3 in DNA: TGTGCCAGCAGGGACGGGACCTACAATGAGCAGTTCTTC.

This clone was seen a handful of times. In DNA form, the CDR3 reads TGCGCCAGCAGCTACGGCCGGACTAGCGGGAGTCATGAGCAGTTCTTC. Translation: CASSYGRTSGSHEQFF. V and J are TRBV5-1 and TRBJ2-1; 13 bases are shared with TRBD2. The CDR3 runs 16 residues. Germline CDR1 and CDR2: SGHRS and YFSETQ. The V segment lost 3 bases and the J segment 8 bases; nucleotides outside the gene matches: 8.

The gene calls are TRBV12-3 or TRBV12-4 and TRBJ1-2; D is uncertain. The germline V and J ends were trimmed by 5 bases and 8 bases, with 12 bases remaining between them. The CDR3 contains 12 residues. The chain's CDR3 is CASSGRTRGYTF. CDR3 DNA: TGTGCCAGCAGTGGTCGAACCCGGGGCTACACCTTC.

The chain recombines TRBV3-1 (or the pseudogene TRBV3-2) with TRBJ2-3; TRBD2 matches at 8 bases. V lost 4 bases to trimming and J lost 5 bases; unmatched junction nucleotides: 8. There are 15 residues in the CDR3. The V gene's germline CDR1 is LGHDT and CDR2 YNNKEL (reference sequence). CDR3 in amino acids: CASSRRGAREDTQYF. The CDR3 nucleotides read TGTGCCAGCAGCCGGCGGGGGGCCCGGGAAGATACGCAGTATTTT.

This clone has just a few counts. The gene calls are TRBV24-1 and TRBJ1-2; 10 bases are shared with TRBD1. V trimming: 4 bases; J trimming: 6 bases; junction bases outside the gene matches: 4. Germline V gene sequence: CDR1 KGHDR, CDR2 SFDVKD. CDR3 length: 14 amino acids. This CDR3 is CATSDPGTGDGYTF. The CDR3 DNA sequence: TGTGCCACCAGTGACCCAGGGACAGGGGATGGCTACACCTTC.